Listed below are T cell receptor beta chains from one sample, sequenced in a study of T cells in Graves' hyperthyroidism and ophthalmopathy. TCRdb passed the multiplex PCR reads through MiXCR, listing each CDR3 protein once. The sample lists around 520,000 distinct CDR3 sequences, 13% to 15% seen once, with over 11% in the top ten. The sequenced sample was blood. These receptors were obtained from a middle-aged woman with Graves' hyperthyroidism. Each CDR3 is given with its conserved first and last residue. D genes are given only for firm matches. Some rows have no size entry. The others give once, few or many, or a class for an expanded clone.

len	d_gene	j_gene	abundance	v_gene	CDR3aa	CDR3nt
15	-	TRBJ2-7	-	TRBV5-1	CASSFGAPSSYEQYF	TGCGCCAGCAGCTTTGGCGCGCCGAGCTCCTACGAGCAGTACTTC
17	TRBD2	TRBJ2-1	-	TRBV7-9	CASSSFPGLAGGTEQFF	TGTGCCAGCAGCTCGTTCCCGGGACTAGCGGGAGGCACTGAGCAGTTCTTC
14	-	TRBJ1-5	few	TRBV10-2	CASSEQGTQGPQHF	TGCGCCAGCAGTGAGCAGGGGACTCAGGGGCCCCAGCATTTT
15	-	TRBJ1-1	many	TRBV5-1	CASSLDGRTVSQAFF	TGCGCCAGCAGCTTGGATGGTCGGACAGTATCTCAAGCTTTCTTT
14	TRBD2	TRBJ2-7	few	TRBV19	CASRNTGLAGEQYF	TGTGCCAGTAGGAATACGGGACTAGCGGGTGAGCAGTACTTC
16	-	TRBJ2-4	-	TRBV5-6	CASSFGFDLAKNIQYF	TGTGCCAGCAGCTTTGGTTTTGATTTAGCCAAAAACATTCAGTACTTC
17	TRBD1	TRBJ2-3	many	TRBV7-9	CASSPPPTGTVSDTQYF	TGTGCCAGCAGCCCACCCCCTACCGGGACAGTGTCAGATACGCAGTATTTT
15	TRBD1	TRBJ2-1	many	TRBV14	CASSRPGQFYNEQFF	TGTGCCAGCAGTCGACCGGGACAGTTCTACAATGAGCAGTTCTTC
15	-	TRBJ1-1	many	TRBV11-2	CASSWGSSLNTEAFF	TGTGCCAGCAGCTGGGGTTCCAGCTTGAACACTGAAGCTTTCTTT
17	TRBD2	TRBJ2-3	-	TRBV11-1	CASSLAEASGPADTQYF	TGCGCCAGCAGCTTGGCGGAGGCTAGCGGCCCCGCAGATACGCAGTATTTT
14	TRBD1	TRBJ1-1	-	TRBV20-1	CSARGQGGYTEAFF	TGCAGTGCTAGAGGCCAGGGGGGATACACTGAAGCTTTCTTT
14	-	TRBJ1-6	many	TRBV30	CAWSVVLNNSPLHF	TGTGCCTGGAGTGTCGTCCTGAATAATTCACCCCTCCACTTT
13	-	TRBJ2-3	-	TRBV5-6	CASSFEETDTQYF	TGTGCCAGCAGCTTTGAAGAGACGGATACGCAGTATTTT
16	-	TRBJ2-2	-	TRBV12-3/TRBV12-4	CASSLGGSGNTGELFF	TGTGCCAGCAGTTTAGGTGGTAGCGGAAACACCGGGGAGCTGTTTTTT
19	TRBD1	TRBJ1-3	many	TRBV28	CASSSPGDRGQAWGNTIYF	TGTGCCAGCAGTTCCCCGGGGGACAGGGGGCAGGCGTGGGGAAACACCATATATTTT
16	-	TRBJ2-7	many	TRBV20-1	CSARDWEATSSYEQYF	TGCAGTGCTAGAGATTGGGAAGCAACTAGCTCCTACGAGCAGTACTTC
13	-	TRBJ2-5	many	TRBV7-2	CASSPLGLETQYF	TGTGCCAGCAGCCCCCTGGGGTTGGAGACCCAGTACTTC